Below are 31 T cell receptor beta chains sequenced from a single sample in a study of cytomegalovirus exposure and HLA in healthy donors. Clones were read by immunoSEQ multiplex PCR, and TCRdb kept only the in-frame ones, dropping some. In the table there are approximately 300,000 clones, about nine tenths of which are singletons. The material sequenced was PBMCs. These receptors were taken from a woman under 30 in good health and CMV-seronegative.

This clone came up once. The chain carries TRBV6-5 and TRBJ2-2, with D possibly TRBD1 on 6 matching bases. CDR1 is MNHEY, CDR2 SVGAGI, per germline. The V end lost 2 bases, the J end lost 4 bases, and 11 bases lay between the germline ends. There are 15 residues in the CDR3. In nucleotides, the CDR3 is TGTGCCAGCAGTTACCCAGGGGTCGGCACCGGGGAGCTGTTTTTT. Amino acids: CASSYPGVGTGELFF.

This chain uses TRBV29-1 with TRBJ2-5, with 7 positions matching TRBD2. J lost 5 bases, V lost 7 bases, and 19 bases had no gene match. Per germline, CDR1 SQVTM and CDR2 ANQGSEA. This CDR3 comprises 16 residues. In nucleotides, the CDR3 is TGCAGCGGCCTCGTGGCTAGCGGAGTCGAGATGGAGACCCAGTACTTC. This codes for CSGLVASGVEMETQYF.

This clone occurred once. The chain uses TRBV7-7 and TRBJ1-5; no definite D call. CDR3 size: 12 residues. V was shortened by 5 bases and J by 6 bases, with 8 bases between the two germline ends. Germline V gene lookup returns CDR1 SSHAT and CDR2 FNYEAQ (reference sequence). The CDR3 sequence is CASSLTIQPQHF. The CDR3 nucleotides read TGTGCCAGCAGCCTGACAATTCAGCCCCAGCATTTT.

The chain recombines TRBV28 with TRBJ2-1; the D gene is possibly TRBD1 (5 bases). V was shortened by 7 bases and J by 0 bases, with 19 bases between the two germline ends. The CDR3 covers 17 residues. From germline, CDR1 is MDHEN and CDR2 SYDVKM. The CDR3: CASTLGSGRHSYNEQFF. The CDR3, as DNA: TGTGCCAGCACCCTGGGTTCAGGGCGCCACTCCTACAATGAGCAGTTCTTC.

The chain recombines TRBV7-9 with TRBJ2-7; tentatively, D is TRBD2 (6 bases). V dropped 2 bases and J dropped 6 bases, with 17 bases sitting between them. CDR3 length equals 15 residues. CDR1 is SEHNR and CDR2 is FQNEAQ in the germline V gene (reference sequence). CDR3 amino acids: CASSLRSGSSIEQYF. The CDR3 DNA sequence: TGTGCCAGCAGCTTAAGGAGCGGGTCCTCGATCGAGCAGTACTTC. Full variable domain (rest looked up from reference TRBV7-9 and TRBJ2-7): DTGVSQNPRHKITKRGQNVTFRCDPISEHNRLYWYRQTLGQGPEFLTYFQNEAQLEKSRLLSDRFSAERPKGSFSTLEIQRTEQGDSAMYLCASSLRSGSSIEQYFGPGTRLTVT.

The chain is built from TRBV2 and TRBJ1-1; D remains unclear. The CDR3 extends over 12 amino acids. Trimming cost V 4 bases and J 5 bases, with 8 bases left between them. CDR1 SNHLY and CDR2 FYNNEI come from the germline V gene. CDR3 sequence reads: CASSAGRTEAFF. CDR3 bases: TGTGCCAGCAGTGCGGGGAGGACTGAAGCTTTCTTT.

The V call is TRBV5-1, the J call TRBJ2-3, with D possibly TRBD1 on 5 matching bases. CDR3 length equals 19 residues. Germline V gene lookup returns CDR1 SGHRS and CDR2 YFSETQ. The V gene lost 3 bases and the J gene lost 0 bases, with 23 bases spanning the gap. The DNA for the CDR3 is TGCGCCAGCAGCTCCTTTACAGGCCTAATATCTTCTAGCACAGATACGCAGTATTTT. Residues: CASSSFTGLISSSTDTQYF.

The chain joins TRBV9 to TRBJ2-4; TRBD2 matches 10 bases. Germline loops: CDR1 SGDLS, CDR2 YYNGEE. The CDR3 runs to 15 residues. V dropped 3 bases and J dropped 7; count of bases not matched to a gene: 7. CDR3 protein: CASSAGASGSNIQYF. CDR3 nucleotide sequence: TGTGCCAGCAGCGCGGGGGCTAGCGGGAGTAACATTCAGTACTTC.

The chain uses TRBV30 and TRBJ1-1; 7 bases agree with TRBD1. Germline CDR1 and CDR2: GTSNPN and SVGIG (reference sequence). V lost 4 bases, J lost 4 bases, and 3 bases stayed unmatched. This CDR3 region has 12 residues. The CDR3 sequence: CAWTQGGTEAFF. Written as DNA, the CDR3 is TGTGCCTGGACCCAGGGGGGCACTGAAGCTTTCTTT.

The CDR3, as DNA: TGTGCCAGCTCACCAGGACTAGCGGGCACAGATACGCAGTATTTT. It yields the protein CASSPGLAGTDTQYF. The chain links TRBV18 to TRBJ2-3; 10 bases fit TRBD2. V lost 2 bases to trimming and J lost 1 base; unmatched junction nucleotides: 0. Per germline, CDR1 KGHSH and CDR2 LQKENI. This CDR3 has 15 amino acids. Complete variable domain (other parts from reference TRBV18 and TRBJ2-3): NAGVMQNPRHLVRRRGQEARLRCSPMKGHSHVYWYRQLPEEGLKFMVYLQKENIIDESGMPKERFSAEFPKEGPSILRIQQVVRGDSAAYFCASSPGLAGTDTQYFGPGTRLTVL.

This clone was detected only once. The chain joins TRBV15 to TRBJ1-1; D gene uncertain. The CDR3 extends over 14 amino acids. The V gene lost 1 base and the J gene lost 0 bases, with 6 bases spanning the gap. Germline V CDR1 and CDR2: LNHNV, YYDKDF (reference sequence). The CDR3 is CATSRVAMNTEAFF. The CDR3 bases are TGTGCCACCAGCAGAGTTGCGATGAACACTGAAGCTTTCTTT.

This clone showed up just once. The V gene is TRBV2, the J gene TRBJ2-3, with D maybe TRBD2 (6 bases). The V end lost 8 bases, the J end lost 4 bases, and 19 bases lay between the germline ends. CDR3 size: 15 residues. Germline CDR1 reads SNHLY; CDR2 reads FYNNEI. The chain's CDR3 is CASYGLGRDADTQYF. The CDR3 DNA is TGTGCCAGCTACGGGTTGGGGCGGGACGCAGATACGCAGTATTTT.

V is TRBV19 and J is TRBJ2-1; perhaps TRBD1 as D (6 bases). This CDR3 contains 15 residues. V shed 6 bases and J shed 2 bases, with 14 bases lying between them. Germline lookup yields CDR1 LNHDA and CDR2 SQIVND (reference sequence). CDR3 bases: TGTGCCAGTAGCCAGGATAGGGGGACCTACAATGAGCAGTTCTTC. This encodes CASSQDRGTYNEQFF.

The rearrangement links TRBV6-5 to TRBJ2-7, with TRBD1 identical over 9 bases. J lost 0 bases, V lost 5 bases, and 2 bases had no gene match. CDR1 is MNHEY and CDR2 is SVGAGI in the germline V gene. This CDR3 has 14 residues. CDR3 DNA sequence: TGTGCCAGCAGTCGGGGACAGGGCTCCTACGAGCAGTACTTC. Its translation is CASSRGQGSYEQYF.

The V gene is TRBV7-2, the J gene TRBJ2-3, with 7 bases that match TRBD2. V dropped 1 base and J dropped 2; count of bases not matched to a gene: 12. This CDR3 is 18 amino acids long. Germline assignment: CDR1 SGHTA and CDR2 FQGNSA. The CDR3 loop is CASSLVPIRGRDTDTQYF. CDR3 DNA sequence: TGTGCCAGCAGCTTAGTTCCCATACGGGGGAGGGACACAGATACGCAGTATTTT.

The V and J genes are TRBV4-3 and TRBJ2-7; D perhaps matches TRBD2 (6 bases). Germline CDR1 and CDR2: LGHNA and YSLEER. The CDR3 contains 16 residues. V was trimmed by 0 bases and J by 2 bases, leaving 14 bases between them. Here the CDR3 reads CASSQDRLAQPYEQYF. DNA of the CDR3: TGCGCCAGCAGCCAAGATAGGCTAGCGCAGCCCTACGAGCAGTACTTC.

The V and J genes are TRBV6-1 and TRBJ1-1; the D gene is possibly TRBD1 (6 bases). Trimming took off 9 bases at V and 4 bases at J, with 15 bases between the two ends. Germline V CDR1 and CDR2: MNHNS, SASEGT. The CDR3 contains 13 residues. DNA of the CDR3: TGTGCCAGTGGTGGGGGCCCCGGCACTGAAGCTTTCTTT. This codes for CASGGGPGTEAFF.

The CDR3 DNA sequence: TGTGCCAGCGGAAAGGGGCCTTCGATAACTGAAGCTTTCTTT. It codes for CASGKGPSITEAFF. This chain connects TRBV2 to TRBJ1-1; D may be TRBD1 (5 bases). This CDR3 is built from 14 residues. Germline V gene lookup returns CDR1 SNHLY and CDR2 FYNNEI. The V end was cut by 8 bases, the J end by 5 bases, with 18 bases between.

This chain connects TRBV29-1 to TRBJ2-5, with 11 bases matching TRBD2. Germline CDR1 reads SQVTM; CDR2 reads ANQGSEA. The CDR3 totals 15 residues. V was pared by 5 bases and J by 4 bases, with 9 bases of the junction left unmatched. CDR3 sequence (DNA): TGCAGCGTTCATCCCCTAGCGGGAGGACCAGAGACCCAGTACTTC. The encoded protein is CSVHPLAGGPETQYF. Supplemented by reference TRBV29-1 and TRBJ2-5, the full variable domain reads SAVISQKPSRDICQRGTSLTIQCQVDSQVTMMFWYRQQPGQSLTLIATANQGSEATYESGFVIDKFPISRPNLTFSTLTVSNMSPEDSSIYLCSVHPLAGGPETQYFGPGTRLLVL.

V and J are TRBV4-3 and TRBJ1-1, with D unclear. V dropped 1 base and J dropped 1 base, with 10 bases sitting between them. The CDR3 is made up of 15 amino acids. Looked up from germline, CDR1 is LGHNA and CDR2 is YSLEER. The DNA for the CDR3 is TGCGCCAGCAGCCAAGGAACTGCCGAGAACACTGAAGCTTTCTTT. It is translated as CASSQGTAENTEAFF.

The chain joins TRBV7-2 to TRBJ2-7; 8 bases match TRBD2. V dropped 6 bases and J dropped 2; count of bases not matched to a gene: 9. From germline, CDR1 is SGHTA and CDR2 FQGNSA. The CDR3 loop spans 15 amino acids. The CDR3 protein is CASRKGLAQTYEQYF. DNA for the CDR3: TGTGCCAGCAGAAAAGGACTAGCTCAAACCTACGAGCAGTACTTC.

The V gene is TRBV2, the J gene TRBJ2-2, with TRBD1 matching 8 bases. Germline CDR1 is SNHLY and CDR2 is FYNNEI. Unmatched junction bases numbered 5, after V lost 8 bases and J lost 3 bases. There are 14 residues in the CDR3. The CDR3 loop reads CASAGQGYTGELFF. As DNA, the CDR3 is TGTGCCAGCGCTGGACAGGGTTACACCGGGGAGCTGTTTTTT.

This sequence joins TRBV5-6 and TRBJ2-5; D possibly corresponds to TRBD1 (5 bases). CDR3 length: 15 amino acids. Germline CDR1 is SGHDT and CDR2 is YYEEEE. V lost 4 bases, J lost 5 bases, and 18 bases lay in between. The CDR3 coding sequence is TGTGCCAGCAGCCCCTCCCTGACAGTTTGGGAGACCCAGTACTTC. Its protein product is CASSPSLTVWETQYF.

V usage is TRBV29-1 and J usage is TRBJ2-5; a possible D gene is TRBD2 (6 bases). V was clipped by 0 bases and J by 2 bases, with 19 bases between them. Germline CDR1 reads SQVTM; CDR2 reads ANQGSEA. The CDR3 contains 17 residues. CDR3 sequence: CSVEDPPPPSVQETQYF. The CDR3 DNA is TGCAGCGTTGAAGATCCCCCTCCTCCTAGCGTACAAGAGACCCAGTACTTC. Variable domain in full (rest from reference TRBV29-1 and TRBJ2-5): SAVISQKPSRDICQRGTSLTIQCQVDSQVTMMFWYRQQPGQSLTLIATANQGSEATYESGFVIDKFPISRPNLTFSTLTVSNMSPEDSSIYLCSVEDPPPPSVQETQYFGPGTRLLVL.

This clone is a singleton in its sample. V gene TRBV27 combines with J gene TRBJ2-7, with 8 positions matching TRBD1. The V segment lost 5 bases and the J segment 5 bases; nucleotides outside the gene matches: 11. The CDR3 has 15 amino acids. The germline V gene has CDR1 MNHEY and CDR2 SMNVEV (reference sequence). The CDR3 spells CASSPDRASFDEQYF. The CDR3 DNA reads TGTGCCAGCAGTCCGGACAGGGCATCTTTCGACGAGCAGTACTTC.

The chain has TRBV7-3 and TRBJ1-2; TRBD1 matches 7 bases. Trimming removed 5 bases from V and 8 bases from J; junction bases left unmatched: 8. CDR3 length: 13 amino acids. CDR1 is SGHTA and CDR2 is FQGTGA in the germline V gene. The CDR3 spells CASSETTGYGYTF. The DNA of the CDR3 is TGTGCCAGCAGCGAAACGACAGGGTACGGCTACACCTTC.

In this sample, this clone turned up a few times. CDR3 in DNA: TGTGCCAGTAGTAGACAGGACTCCTACGAGCAGTACTTC. Protein product: CASSRQDSYEQYF. This chain connects TRBV19 to TRBJ2-7; D may be TRBD1 (6 bases). Trimming took off 4 bases at V and 0 bases at J, with 7 bases between the two ends. In germline, CDR1 is LNHDA, CDR2 SQIVND (reference sequence). This CDR3 comprises 13 residues.

The chain carries TRBV29-1 and TRBJ1-4; TRBD1 is a possible D gene (6 bases). The CDR3 length is 14 residues. Trimming removed 1 base from V and 4 bases from J, with 10 bases in between. Germline CDR1 and CDR2: SQVTM and ANQGSEA. The CDR3 here is CSVEGGGDNEKLFF. In DNA form, the CDR3 reads TGCAGCGTTGAAGGAGGGGGTGATAATGAAAAACTGTTTTTT.

CDR3 bases: TGTGCCAGCAGCTTAGATTCCGCGGTTGGCTACACCTTC. Protein product: CASSLDSAVGYTF. This rearrangement joins TRBV7-2 to TRBJ1-2, with D uncertain. CDR3 size: 13 residues. Germline values: CDR1 SGHTA, CDR2 FQGNSA. The V end lost 1 base, the J end lost 7 bases, and 10 bases lay between the germline ends.

CDR3 sequence reads: CAITGPTDTQYF. The CDR3 DNA sequence: TGTGCCATTACAGGGCCCACAGATACGCAGTATTTT. The chain recombines TRBV10-3 with TRBJ2-3; a possible D gene is TRBD1 (6 bases). Germline CDR1 reads ENHRY; CDR2 reads SYGVKD. This CDR3 is 12 amino acids long. V dropped 9 bases and J dropped 2 bases, with 9 bases sitting between them.

V and J are TRBV19 and TRBJ2-7; tentative D call: TRBD2 (6 bases). In germline, CDR1 is LNHDA, CDR2 SQIVND (reference sequence). V lost 6 bases, J lost 0 bases, and 6 bases lay in between. The length of the CDR3 is 12 residues. CDR3: CASRGLSYEQYF. CDR3 bases: TGTGCCAGTAGGGGACTCTCCTACGAGCAGTACTTC.